The 21 T cell receptor beta chains presented below share a single source sample, sequenced in a study of shared clonotypes between healthy human individuals (TCRdb year 2020). Library construction relied on the immunoSEQ multiplex PCR assay. TCRdb limited this immuneACCESS table to in-frame rearrangements with V and J called. A share of clones is missing; checked studies link under half to unresolved V genes, and the rest is unexplained. Counted in this sample were about 560,000 clones; roughly 79% of them appeared once. The ten largest clones take up about 12% of the sample. The sequenced sample was PBMCs. The receptors stem from a middle-aged woman in good health. Some clones in this sample may be carry-over from other donors' samples.

The V call is TRBV27, the J call TRBJ2-2, with 13 bases identical to TRBD2. The CDR3 spans 18 residues. Germline V gene lookup returns CDR1 MNHEY and CDR2 SMNVEV (reference sequence). After removal of 4 bases from V and 5 bases from J, the junction contained 10 bases not matched to a gene. CDR3 region: CASSSGRTSGSWTGELFF. CDR3 in DNA: TGTGCCAGCAGTTCCGGTCGGACTAGCGGGAGTTGGACCGGGGAGCTGTTTTTT.

This clone showed up just a few times. DNA for the CDR3: TGTGCCAGCAGCGTAGCTCCGGGGACCCCGAGCGAGCAGTACTTC. Translation gives CASSVAPGTPSEQYF. The chain joins TRBV9 to TRBJ2-7; D is possibly TRBD1 or TRBD2 (5 bases each). Germline CDR1 SGDLS, CDR2 YYNGEE. V gave up 0 bases and J gave up 6 bases, with 16 bases separating them. The CDR3 is 15 residues long. Full variable domain (missing parts from reference TRBV9 and TRBJ2-7): DSGVTQTPKHLITATGQRVTLRCSPRSGDLSVYWYQQSLDQGLQFLIQYYNGEERAKGNILERFSAQQFPDLHSELNLSSLELGDSALYFCASSVAPGTPSEQYFGPGTRLTVT.

V gene TRBV14 combines with J gene TRBJ1-4, with D maybe TRBD1 (6 bases). CDR1 is SGHDN and CDR2 is FVKESK in the germline V gene. The CDR3 spans 13 residues. The V and J ends lost 0 bases and 11 bases respectively, with 10 bases between them. CDR3 nucleotides: TGTGCCAGCAGCCAAGATATCAGGGGCAAACTGTTTTTT. It encodes CASSQDIRGKLFF.

This chain connects TRBV7-6 to TRBJ2-1; D is undetermined. CDR1 SGHVS and CDR2 FNYEAQ come from the germline V gene. CDR3 length: 15 amino acids. V was trimmed by 6 bases and J by 4 bases, leaving 16 bases between them. Here the CDR3 DNA reads TGTGCCAGCAGGAGAGAACGGGCGCAGTACAATGAGCAGTTCTTC. As protein: CASRRERAQYNEQFF.

About this clone itself: The junction differs from germline at one of its ends, possibly a read error. V and J are TRBV6-5 and TRBJ2-2, with TRBD1 identical over 8 bases. CDR3 size: 16 residues. Germline CDR1 and CDR2: MNHEY and SVGAGI. The CDR3 sequence is CASSSQTGAGTGELLF. The CDR3, as DNA: TGTGCCAGCAGTTCCCAGACAGGGGCAGGCACCGGGGAGCTGCTTTTT.

This sequence joins TRBV7-2 and TRBJ2-5; 7 nucleotides align to TRBD1. Looked up from germline, CDR1 is SGHTA and CDR2 is FQGNSA. The CDR3 contains 14 residues. V was clipped by 6 bases and J by 5 bases; unmatched bases: 9. The chain's CDR3 is CASSRGQVWETQYF. The DNA for the CDR3 is TGTGCCAGCAGTCGCGGACAGGTGTGGGAGACCCAGTACTTC.

This clone was found a few times. Relative to the germline gene, one junction end is altered; a read error may explain this. The V gene is TRBV5-8, the J gene TRBJ1-4; D ambiguous. The germline gives CDR1 SGHTS, CDR2 YDEGEE. The CDR3 loop spans 14 amino acids. DNA of the CDR3: TGTGCCAGCAGCTTGGAGGCGACTCAGCGGAAACTGTTTTTC. Its protein is CASSLEATQRKLFF.

CDR3 nucleotide sequence: TGCGCCAGCAGCTGGGGACTAGCGGGAGAAGGGGAGACCCAGTACTTC. This codes for CASSWGLAGEGETQYF. This sequence joins TRBV5-1 and TRBJ2-5; 14 nucleotides line up with TRBD2. This CDR3 is 16 amino acids long. V lost 3 bases to trimming and J lost 5 bases; unmatched junction nucleotides: 6. Germline CDR1 reads SGHRS; CDR2 reads YFSETQ.

J is TRBJ1-4 and V is TRBV29-1, with D unresolved. The length of the CDR3 is 14 residues. Germline lookup yields CDR1 SQVTM and CDR2 ANQGSEA. The CDR3 here is CSVNRDRNDEKLFF. For the CDR3, the DNA is TGCAGTGTCAACCGGGATCGCAACGATGAAAAACTGTTTTTT.

This chain links TRBV2 with TRBJ2-7, with D maybe TRBD2 (6 bases). CDR1 is SNHLY and CDR2 is FYNNEI in the germline V gene. V was cut by 10 bases and J by 6 bases, with 16 bases left in between. The CDR3 is made up of 12 amino acids. CDR3 residues: CATSEGSREQYF. CDR3 DNA: TGTGCCACATCGGAGGGATCGCGCGAGCAGTACTTC.

V usage is TRBV21-1 and J usage is TRBJ1-2; the table's D gene call, TRBD1, was not cross checked with the DNA. TRBV21-1 is an annotated pseudogene. The CDR3 has 15 amino acids. CDR3: CASTPRLGQGYGYTF. In nucleotides, the CDR3 is TGTGCCAGCACCCCAAGATTAGGACAGGGCTATGGCTACACCTTC.

V gene TRBV5-5 combines with J gene TRBJ2-5, with D perhaps given as TRBD1 or TRBD2 (5 bases each). CDR3 length: 16 residues. With 1 base removed from V and 3 bases from J, the gap between germline ends came to 16 bases. Germline CDR1 is SGHKS and CDR2 is YYEKEE (reference sequence). This CDR3 is CASSLTGTSAEETQYF. CDR3 nucleotides: TGTGCCAGCAGCTTGACCGGGACCTCGGCGGAAGAGACCCAGTACTTC.

V is TRBV18 and J is TRBJ2-3; 10 positions agree with TRBD2. V shed 3 bases and J 4 bases; nucleotides not matched to a gene: 4. The CDR3 is 15 residues long. CDR1 is KGHSH, CDR2 LQKENI, per germline. The DNA for the CDR3 is TGTGCCAGCTCACCTAGCGGGAGGACCGCAGATACGCAGTATTTT. Its translation: CASSPSGRTADTQYF.

The V call is TRBV19, the J call TRBJ2-7; tentative D call: TRBD1 (5 bases). The germline CDR1 and CDR2 sequences are LNHDA and SQIVND (reference sequence). The CDR3 runs to 14 residues. The V gene lost 6 bases and the J gene lost 2 bases, with 14 bases spanning the gap. CDR3 coding DNA: TGTGCCAGTAGAGCGAAGGCAGGGACCTACGAGCAGTACTTC. Its translation: CASRAKAGTYEQYF. The full variable domain, its missing parts supplied by reference TRBV19 and TRBJ2-7, is DGGITQSPKYLFRKEGQNVTLSCEQNLNHDAMYWYRQDPGQGLRLIYYSQIVNDFQKGDIAEGYSVSREKKESFPLTVTSAQKNPTAFYLCASRAKAGTYEQYFGPGTRLTVT.

The J gene is TRBJ2-7, the V gene TRBV11-1; D may be TRBD1 (6 bases). V was trimmed by 1 base and J by 6 bases, leaving 13 bases between them. The germline V gene has CDR1 SGHAT and CDR2 FQDESV (reference sequence). The CDR3 is made up of 14 amino acids. This CDR3 is CASSLDQDSGEQYF. The CDR3 coding sequence is TGTGCCAGCAGCTTAGACCAGGACAGCGGCGAGCAGTACTTC. Full variable domain (outside the CDR3, taken from reference TRBV11-1 and TRBJ2-7): EAEVAQSPRYKITEKSQAVAFWCDPISGHATLYWYRQILGQGPELLVQFQDESVVDDSQLPKDRFSAERLKGVDSTLKIQPAELGDSAMYLCASSLDQDSGEQYFGPGTRLTVT.

V gene TRBV7-9 combines with J gene TRBJ2-5; TRBD1 agrees at 9 bases. Germline-derived CDR1 and CDR2 are SEHNR and FQNEAQ (reference sequence). V was clipped by 5 bases and J by 4 bases; unmatched bases: 2. There are 13 residues in the CDR3. In DNA, the CDR3 is TGTGCCAGCAGCCGACAGGGGGGAGAGACCCAGTACTTC. This encodes CASSRQGGETQYF.

The chain is built from TRBV29-1 and TRBJ2-7; D not certain. CDR1 is SQVTM and CDR2 is ANQGSEA in the germline V gene. V was cut by 2 bases and J by 9 bases, with 14 bases left in between. The CDR3 is made up of 12 amino acids. The CDR3 DNA is TGCAGCGTTGAACTGGTCGGCACCGGGCAGTACTTC. Amino acid sequence: CSVELVGTGQYF.

The count of this clone is one. The rearrangement uses TRBV7-6 and TRBJ2-7, with 9 bases that match TRBD1. This CDR3 has 16 residues. J gave up 0 bases and V 3 bases, and 6 bases lay outside the gene matches. CDR1 is SGHVS and CDR2 is FNYEAQ in the germline V gene. In nucleotides, the CDR3 is TGTGCCAGCAGCTTGAGGGCGGGACAGGGCTCCTACGAGCAGTACTTC. It translates to CASSLRAGQGSYEQYF.

The chain employs TRBV20-1 and TRBJ1-1; D is undetermined. Germline CDR1 and CDR2: DFQATT and SNEGSKA (reference sequence). This CDR3 contains 11 residues. V lost 3 bases, J lost 4 bases, and 6 bases lay in between. The CDR3 here is CSASGSTEAFF. In nucleotides, the CDR3 is TGCAGTGCTAGCGGGAGCACTGAAGCTTTCTTT.

This clone came up a few times. CDR3 loop: CASSLGGLAKNIQYF. The CDR3 DNA sequence: TGCGCCAGCAGCCTTGGGGGGCTAGCCAAAAACATTCAGTACTTC. The chain links TRBV5-1 to TRBJ2-4; tentatively, D is TRBD1 or TRBD2 (6 bases each). Per the germline V gene, CDR1 is SGHRS and CDR2 is YFSETQ. Trimming took 4 bases from V and 0 from J, leaving 11 bases between them. There are 15 residues in the CDR3.

In this sample, this clone turned up many times. This sample also contains other DNA sequences that code for the same CDR3. The chain joins TRBV18 to TRBJ2-2; 8 nucleotides match TRBD1. The germline CDR1 and CDR2 sequences are KGHSH and LQKENI. Germline trimming cut 3 bases from V and 3 bases from J; bases unmatched to any gene: 6. CDR3 length equals 16 residues. The CDR3 protein is CASSPQGARDTGELFF. The DNA for the CDR3 is TGTGCCAGCTCACCGCAGGGGGCTCGGGACACCGGGGAGCTGTTTTTT.